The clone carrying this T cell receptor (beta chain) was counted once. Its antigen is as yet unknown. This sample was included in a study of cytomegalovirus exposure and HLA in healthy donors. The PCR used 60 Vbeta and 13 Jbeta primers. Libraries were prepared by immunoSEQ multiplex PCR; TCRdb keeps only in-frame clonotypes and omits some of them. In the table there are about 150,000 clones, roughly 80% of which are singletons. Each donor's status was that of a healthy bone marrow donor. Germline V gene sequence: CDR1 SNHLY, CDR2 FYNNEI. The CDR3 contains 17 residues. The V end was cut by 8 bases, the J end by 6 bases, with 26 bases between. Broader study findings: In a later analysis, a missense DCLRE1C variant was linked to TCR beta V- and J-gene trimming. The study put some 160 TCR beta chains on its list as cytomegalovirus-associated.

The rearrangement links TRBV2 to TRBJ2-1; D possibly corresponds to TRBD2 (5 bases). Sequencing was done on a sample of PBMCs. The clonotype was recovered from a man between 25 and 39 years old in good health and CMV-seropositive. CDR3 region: CASARILADPRANEQFF. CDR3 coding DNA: TGTGCCAGCGCGAGGATACTGGCGGACCCGAGGGCCAATGAGCAGTTCTTC.